This T cell receptor beta chain stems from a study of vaccination and CD4 T cells after COVID-19. About this clonotype: Its specificity is not known.

Treatment given: approximately nine-day PBMC culture with coronavirus spike peptide pools or control peptides (ViraFEST assay). According to the study, CD4+ T cells from the unexposed donor were gathered ahead of the COVID-19 pandemic (2011-2018). Per-well cultures of millions of PBMCs received 9.5 to 10 IU/ml IL-2 and 7.5 to 10 ug/ml peptide pools. Trimming took off 0 bases at V and 0 bases at J, with 10 bases between the two ends. CDR3 size: 16 residues. Looked up from germline, CDR1 is LNHNV and CDR2 is YYDKDF (reference sequence). Sequenced with the Oncomine TCR Beta short-read assay was DNA taken from cultured CD4+ T cells. MiXCR, applied by TCRdb to the PCR reads, yields one record per CDR3 protein. The table lists roughly 4,600 distinct CDR3 sequences, 60% of them singletons.

The receptor was derived from a human donor in good health. The rearrangement uses TRBV15 and TRBJ2-3, with D uncertain. What was sequenced was CD4+ T cells from blood, cultured in vitro. CDR3 in amino acids: CATSRERHLSTDTQYF. DNA for the CDR3: TGTGCCACCAGCAGAGAGCGGCACCTTAGCACAGATACGCAGTATTTT.